This T cell receptor (beta chain) was identified in a study of chemoradiotherapy in HPV16-positive cancers. Study information: A couple of HPV16-positive patients' cells yielded candidate HPV-specific clones and common motifs.

Measured with immunoSEQ multiplex PCR; TCRdb has only the in-frame clones, and not every one. The sample lists a few thousand clones, over 60% seen once, with about 13% in the top ten. The CDR3 covers 16 residues. V was trimmed by 0 bases and J by 2 bases, leaving 12 bases between them. The germline CDR1 and CDR2 sequences are MNHNS and SASEGT. Repertoires were sampled repeatedly during chemoradiotherapy. V is TRBV6-1 and J is TRBJ2-3; possible D gene TRBD2, 6 bases. This clonotype was sampled from a human donor with HPV-associated anogenital cancer. Collection of the sample occurred from a patient who underwent chemoradiotherapy. Written as DNA, the CDR3 is TGTGCCAGCAGTGAAGCCCCCGGGGGAGCCACAGATACGCAGTATTTT. Protein sequence: CASSEAPGGATDTQYF.